This is a list of T cell receptor beta chains from one sample in a study of CD8+ T cells in alopecia areata. The table came from immunoSEQ multiplex PCR; TCRdb's copy has only in-frame clones and leaves some out. The data show about 110,000 clones, about 60% seen once. The sequencing sample was made of NKG2D-low CD8+ T cells sorted from blood. These receptors were collected from a human donor with alopecia areata. The CDR3 runs from the conserved cysteine through the conserved F or W.

j_call v_call cdr3_aa
TRBJ2-1 TRBV7-2 CASSTRGLALYNEQFF
TRBJ2-5 TRBV7-9 CASSPGILGETQYF
TRBJ2-5 TRBV6-5 CASSYSGRGETQYF
TRBJ2-2 TRBV5-1 CASRYNTGELFF
TRBJ1-2 TRBV28 CASSFPRGRPMTF
TRBJ2-1 TRBV6-1 CAISGLAENEQFF
TRBJ1-4 TRBV4-1 CASSQVATNEKLFF
TRBJ2-1 TRBV4-2 CASSQLAGYNEQFF
TRBJ1-1 TRBV6-6 CASVEAVTEAFF
TRBJ2-7 TRBV5-6 CASSLDPQGYEQYF
TRBJ2-7 TRBV5-4 CASSLAGLSYEQYF
TRBJ2-7 TRBV5-1 CASSLSGSIYEQYF
TRBJ1-1 TRBV29-1 CSVSKKGVVPTEAFF
TRBJ1-3 TRBV4-1 CASSQYEGTGNTIYF
TRBJ1-5 TRBV4-1 CASSQDLGGRRVVQPQHF
TRBJ2-4 TRBV7-9 CASSFPGSLAKNIQYF
TRBJ1-5 TRBV28 CAGGRPDSNQPQHF
TRBJ2-1 TRBV5-1 CASSLAGGGLNNEQFF
TRBJ2-5 TRBV6-6 CASSYSSEETQYF
TRBJ2-3 TRBV5-1 CASSLNRLTDTQYF
TRBJ1-5 TRBV7-9 CASSYTGDQPQHF
TRBJ2-5 TRBV4-1 CASSQVLGGALETQYF
TRBJ2-5 TRBV27 CASSLGETQYF
TRBJ1-5 TRBV28 CASSEETSNQPQHF
TRBJ2-7 TRBV27 CASAQREVYEQYF
TRBJ2-1 TRBV29-1 CSVAGNYNEQFF
TRBJ2-5 TRBV6-5 CASSPDSGTQYF
TRBJ2-6 TRBV30 CAWSGANVLTF
TRBJ1-2 TRBV29-1 CSVEDSGGYTF
TRBJ2-7 TRBV9 CASSVEDSTYEQYF
TRBJ1-1 TRBV27 CASSFRGNTEAFF
TRBJ2-3 TRBV5-6 CASSLQGTRSDTQYF
TRBJ2-1 TRBV27 CASRLAGVHNEQFF
TRBJ2-1 TRBV5-1 CASSRDSAEQFF
TRBJ1-5 TRBV4-1 CASSQGPEDQPQHF
TRBJ2-1 TRBV6-5 CASSYSRDLSYNEQFF
TRBJ2-1 TRBV6-1 CASSGEGGSYNEQFF
TRBJ2-3 TRBV6-6 CASSKQGSTDTQYF
TRBJ1-1 TRBV2 CASREGQGNTEAFF
TRBJ2-1 TRBV2 CASRDSGNEQFF
TRBJ2-7 TRBV5-1 CASSIRTSGRGYEQYF
TRBJ2-5 TRBV6-6 CASSYLRTEETQYF
TRBJ2-5 TRBV7-9 CASSLTETQYF
TRBJ2-3 TRBV2 CASSEFGGSTDTQYF
TRBJ2-7 TRBV4-2 CASSQEEATVYEQYF
TRBJ1-3 TRBV10-3 CAIIPDSGNTIYF
TRBJ2-7 TRBV13 CASSFQGTSGREQYF
TRBJ2-1 TRBV5-6 CASTRGTQQFF
TRBJ2-5 TRBV27 CASSPRERELGETQYF
TRBJ2-2 TRBV15 CATSRDSLAGVENTGELFF
TRBJ2-7 TRBV27 CASSSGLLYEQYF
TRBJ2-1 TRBV9 CASSVVSSGTREQFF
TRBJ2-7 TRBV7-6 CASSFEQGLGYEQYF
TRBJ2-1 TRBV7-3 CASSLTASGHIYNEQFF
TRBJ2-7 TRBV6-5 CASSYSGFDEQYF
TRBJ2-1 TRBV27 CASSLSAGGRYEQFF
TRBJ1-1 TRBV4-1 CASSQGVGAEAFF
TRBJ2-2 TRBV6-1 CASSEGGGPNTGELFF
TRBJ2-1 TRBV15 CATSSGRDYNEQFF
TRBJ2-7 TRBV7-2 CASSLAGATYEQYF